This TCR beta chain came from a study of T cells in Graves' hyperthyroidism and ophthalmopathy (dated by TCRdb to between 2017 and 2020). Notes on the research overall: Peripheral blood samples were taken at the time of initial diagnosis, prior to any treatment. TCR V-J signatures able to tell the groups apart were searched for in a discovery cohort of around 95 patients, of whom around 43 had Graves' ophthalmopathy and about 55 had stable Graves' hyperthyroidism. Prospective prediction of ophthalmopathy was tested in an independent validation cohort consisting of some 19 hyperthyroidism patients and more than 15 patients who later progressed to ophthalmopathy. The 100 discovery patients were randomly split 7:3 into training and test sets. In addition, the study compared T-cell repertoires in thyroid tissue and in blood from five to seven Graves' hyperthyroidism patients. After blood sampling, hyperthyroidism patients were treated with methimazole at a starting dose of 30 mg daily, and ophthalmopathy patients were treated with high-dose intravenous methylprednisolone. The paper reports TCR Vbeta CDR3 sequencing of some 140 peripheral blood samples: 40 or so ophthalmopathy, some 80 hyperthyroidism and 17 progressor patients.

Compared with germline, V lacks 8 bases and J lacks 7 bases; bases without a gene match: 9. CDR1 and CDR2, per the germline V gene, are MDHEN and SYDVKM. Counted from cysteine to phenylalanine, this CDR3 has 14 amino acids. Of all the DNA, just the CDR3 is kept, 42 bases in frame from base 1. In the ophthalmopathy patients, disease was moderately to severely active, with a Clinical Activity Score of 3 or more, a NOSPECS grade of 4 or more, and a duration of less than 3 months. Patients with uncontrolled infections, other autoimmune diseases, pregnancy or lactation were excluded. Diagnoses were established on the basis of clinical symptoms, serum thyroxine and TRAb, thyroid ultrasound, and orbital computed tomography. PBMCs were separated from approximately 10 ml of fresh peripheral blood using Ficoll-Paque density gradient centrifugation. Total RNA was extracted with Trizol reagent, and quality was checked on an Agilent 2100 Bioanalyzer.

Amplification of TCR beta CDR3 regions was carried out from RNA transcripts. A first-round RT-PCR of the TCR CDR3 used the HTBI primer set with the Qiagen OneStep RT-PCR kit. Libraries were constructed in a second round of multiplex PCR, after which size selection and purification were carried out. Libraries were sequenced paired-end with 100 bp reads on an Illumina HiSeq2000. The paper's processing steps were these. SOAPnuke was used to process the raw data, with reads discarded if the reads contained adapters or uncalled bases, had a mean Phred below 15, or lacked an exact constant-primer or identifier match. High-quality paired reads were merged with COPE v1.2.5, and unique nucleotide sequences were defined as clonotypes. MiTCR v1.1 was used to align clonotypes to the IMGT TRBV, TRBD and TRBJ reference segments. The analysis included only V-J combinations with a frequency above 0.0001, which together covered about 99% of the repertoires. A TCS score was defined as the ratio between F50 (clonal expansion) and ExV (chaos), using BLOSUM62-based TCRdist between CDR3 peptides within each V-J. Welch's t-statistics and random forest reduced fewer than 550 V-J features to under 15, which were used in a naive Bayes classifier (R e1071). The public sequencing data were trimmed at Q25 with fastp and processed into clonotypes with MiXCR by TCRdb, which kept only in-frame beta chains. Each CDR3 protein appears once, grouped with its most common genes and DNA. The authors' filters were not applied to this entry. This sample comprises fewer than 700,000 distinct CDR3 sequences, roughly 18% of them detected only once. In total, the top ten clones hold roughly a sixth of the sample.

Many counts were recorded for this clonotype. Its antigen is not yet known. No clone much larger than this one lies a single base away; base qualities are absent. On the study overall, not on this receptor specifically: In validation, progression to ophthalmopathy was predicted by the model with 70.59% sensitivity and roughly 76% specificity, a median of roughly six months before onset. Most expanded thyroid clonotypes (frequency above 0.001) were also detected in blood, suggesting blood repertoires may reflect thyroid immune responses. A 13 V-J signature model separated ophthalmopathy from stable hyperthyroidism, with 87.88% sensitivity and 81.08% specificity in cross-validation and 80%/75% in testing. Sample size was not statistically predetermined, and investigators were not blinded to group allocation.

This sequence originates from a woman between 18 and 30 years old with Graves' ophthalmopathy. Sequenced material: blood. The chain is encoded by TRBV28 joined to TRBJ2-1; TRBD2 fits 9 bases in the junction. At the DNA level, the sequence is TGTGCCAGCCATGCGGGGGGGCCGGGAAATGAGCAGTTCTTC. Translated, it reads CASHAGGPGNEQFF.